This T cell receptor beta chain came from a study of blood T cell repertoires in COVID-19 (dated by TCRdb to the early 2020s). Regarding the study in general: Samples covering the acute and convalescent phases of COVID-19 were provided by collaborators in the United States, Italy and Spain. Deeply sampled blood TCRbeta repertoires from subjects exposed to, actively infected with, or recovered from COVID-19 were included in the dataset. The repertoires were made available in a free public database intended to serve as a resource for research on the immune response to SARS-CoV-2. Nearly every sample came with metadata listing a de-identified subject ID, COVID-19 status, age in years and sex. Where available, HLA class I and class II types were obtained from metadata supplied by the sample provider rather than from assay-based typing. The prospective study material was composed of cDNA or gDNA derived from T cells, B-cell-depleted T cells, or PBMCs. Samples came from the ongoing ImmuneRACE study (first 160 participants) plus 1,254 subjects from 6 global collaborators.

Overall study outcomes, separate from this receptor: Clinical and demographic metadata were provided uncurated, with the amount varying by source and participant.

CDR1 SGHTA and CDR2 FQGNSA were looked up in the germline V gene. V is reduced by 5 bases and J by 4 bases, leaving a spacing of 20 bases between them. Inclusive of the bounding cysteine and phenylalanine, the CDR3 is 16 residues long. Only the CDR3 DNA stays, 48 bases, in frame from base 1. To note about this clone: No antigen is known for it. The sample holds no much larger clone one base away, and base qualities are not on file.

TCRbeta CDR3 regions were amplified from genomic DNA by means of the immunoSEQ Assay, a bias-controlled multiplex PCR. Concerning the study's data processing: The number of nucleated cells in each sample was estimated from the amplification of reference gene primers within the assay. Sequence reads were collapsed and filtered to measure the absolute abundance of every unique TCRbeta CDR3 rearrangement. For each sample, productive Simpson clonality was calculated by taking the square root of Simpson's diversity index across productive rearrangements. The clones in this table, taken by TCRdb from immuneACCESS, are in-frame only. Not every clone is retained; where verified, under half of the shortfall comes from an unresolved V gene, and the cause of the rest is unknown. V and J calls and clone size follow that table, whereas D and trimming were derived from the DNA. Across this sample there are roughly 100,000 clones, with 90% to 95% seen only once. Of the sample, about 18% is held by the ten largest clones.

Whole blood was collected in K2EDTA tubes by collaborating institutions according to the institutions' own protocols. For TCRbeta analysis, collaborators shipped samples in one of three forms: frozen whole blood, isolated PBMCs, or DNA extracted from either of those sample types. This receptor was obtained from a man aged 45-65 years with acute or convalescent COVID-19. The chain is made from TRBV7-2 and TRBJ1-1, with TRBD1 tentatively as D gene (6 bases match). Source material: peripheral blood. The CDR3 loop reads CASSPGGGGVGTEAFF. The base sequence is TGTGCCAGCAGCCCAGGTGGGGGCGGAGTAGGCACTGAAGCTTTCTTT. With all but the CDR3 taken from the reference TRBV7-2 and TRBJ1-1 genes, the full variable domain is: GAGVSQSPSNKVTEKGKDVELRCDPISGHTALYWYRQSLGQGLEFLIYFQGNSAPDKSGLPSDRFSAERTGGSVSTLTIQRTQQEDSAVYLCASSPGGGGVGTEAFFGQGTRLTVV.